This T cell receptor beta chain was recorded in a study of CD8+ T cells in alopecia areata. The overall study: Each of the treated patients was given oral tofacitinib, 5 to 10 mg twice daily, for moderate-to-severe alopecia areata. Tofacitinib therapy took 6 to 18 months; 6 months off drug came after. Regarding the study as a whole: Tofacitinib delivered significant drops in scalp clonality and in expanded CD8+ clones among the top 100.

As to this clone: Its antigen is currently unknown.

RNA extraction was followed by reverse transcription into cDNA, which acted as the sequencing template. The method was immunoSEQ multiplex PCR; TCRdb's version includes in-frame clones alone and lacks a portion of them. This sample has 250,000 to 350,000 clones; approximately 60% occur once, and the top ten carry around 0.92%. Treatment defined: oral pan-JAK inhibitor, 5-10 mg twice daily. From PBMCs, CD4+ and CD8+ T cells were sorted. Germline-derived CDR1 and CDR2 are MNHNS and SASEGT. This CDR3 comprises 12 residues. Trimming shortened V by 7 bases and J by 2 bases, and 8 bases separated the two germline ends.

The source was CD4+ T cells sorted from blood, collected between weeks 51 and 54, from a patient treated with tofacitinib. This TCR was sampled from a human donor with alopecia areata. The rearrangement joins TRBV6-1 to TRBJ1-2, with D possibly matching TRBD1 (5 bases). CDR3 DNA sequence: TGTGCCAGCACCAGGGACAACTATGGCTACACCTTC. It is translated as CASTRDNYGYTF.